This passage covers 21 T cell receptor beta chains from one sample sequenced in a study of T-cell memory formation after mild COVID-19. Each CDR3 protein is one row after TCRdb ran MiXCR on the 5' RACE reads. This repertoire shows 350,000 to 500,000 distinct CDR3 sequences, around 17% found once; its top ten account for 20% to 25%. What was sequenced was PBMCs or a T cell subset sorted from them (not recorded which). Source of these receptors: a man younger than 35 who had mild COVID-19 (a few samples of this study predate the infection). Cell type and time point are not known.

Only a few counts were recorded for this clonotype. V gene TRBV5-1 combines with J gene TRBJ2-7, with 7 bases lining up with TRBD1. This CDR3 contains 13 residues. V dropped 2 bases and J dropped 5; count of bases not matched to a gene: 4. Germline assignment: CDR1 SGHRS and CDR2 YFSETQ. The CDR3 sequence is CASSFDRADEQYF. Here the CDR3 DNA reads TGCGCCAGCAGCTTCGACAGGGCGGACGAGCAGTACTTC.

This sequence joins TRBV5-6 and TRBJ2-7; 10 bases line up with TRBD1. CDR3 length: 13 residues. In germline, CDR1 is SGHDT, CDR2 YYEEEE. V gave up 3 bases and J gave up 11 bases; unmatched junction bases: 8. The CDR3 loop is CASSSPGQGTEYV. CDR3 coding DNA: TGTGCCAGCAGCTCGCCGGGACAGGGGACGGAGTACGTC.

Of note for this clonotype: Germline and junction disagree at one end, which may indicate a read error. The V and J genes are TRBV4-1 and TRBJ1-1; no reliable D call. The germline V gene encodes CDR1 MGHRA and CDR2 YSYEKL. The CDR3 sequence is 14 residues long. The DNA of the CDR3 is TGCGCCAGCAGCCAAGATTTGGGGAACACTGAACCTTTCTTT. Amino acid sequence: CASSQDLGNTEPFF.

The V gene is TRBV9, the J gene TRBJ2-1; 10 nucleotides agree with TRBD2. Losses at the gene ends were 1 base for V and 10 bases for J; bases not matched to a gene: 5. Germline values: CDR1 SGDLS, CDR2 YYNGEE. The CDR3 totals 14 residues. The CDR3 loop reads CASSVWTSGREQFF. For the CDR3, the DNA is TGTGCCAGCAGCGTATGGACTAGCGGACGAGAGCAGTTCTTC.

CDR3: CSARIPGRVQETQYF. The CDR3 nucleotides read TGCAGTGCTAGGATCCCGGGGAGGGTCCAAGAGACCCAGTACTTC. This chain joins TRBV20-1 and TRBJ2-5; 7 bases are a match to TRBD2. The CDR3 runs to 15 residues. V was pared by 3 bases and J by 1 base, with 8 bases of the junction left unmatched. Germline values: CDR1 DFQATT, CDR2 SNEGSKA (reference sequence).

The J gene is TRBJ1-2, the V gene TRBV6-5, with D possibly TRBD1 on 6 matching bases. With 5 bases removed from V and 7 bases from J, the gap between germline ends came to 17 bases. Looked up from germline, CDR1 is MNHEY and CDR2 is SVGAGI. The length of the CDR3 is 14 residues. The CDR3 coding sequence is TGTGCCAGCAGTAAAAGGGGGATCCCCCTTGGCTACACCTTC. Amino acid sequence: CASSKRGIPLGYTF.

In this sample, this clonotype turned up many times. The chain joins TRBV11-2 to TRBJ1-1; no firm D call. Germline CDR1 SGHAT, CDR2 FQNNGV. V was pared by 3 bases and J by 2 bases, with 7 bases between. This CDR3 has 13 residues. CDR3 bases: TGTGCCAGCAGCTTGAGGAGAAACACTGAAGCTTTCTTT. This codes for CASSLRRNTEAFF.

This clonotype was seen more than once but under ten times. The rearrangement uses TRBV7-9 and TRBJ2-1; 8 positions agree with TRBD2. The CDR3 consists of 16 residues. Germline-derived CDR1 and CDR2 are SEHNR and FQNEAQ (reference sequence). The V and J ends lost 3 bases and 2 bases, in that order; junction bases with no gene match: 6. The CDR3 DNA sequence: TGTGCCAGCAGCTTTGTCCCGGGGGGGCCCTACAATGAGCAGTTCTTC. Protein sequence: CASSFVPGGPYNEQFF.

This clonotype came up a few times. The CDR3: CAIGTGGRNEQFF. CDR3 nucleotides: TGTGCCATCGGGACAGGGGGCCGCAATGAGCAGTTCTTC. The chain carries TRBV28 and TRBJ2-1; 12 bases match TRBD1. Germline CDR1 and CDR2: MDHEN and SYDVKM. The CDR3 spans 13 residues. The J segment lost 6 bases and the V segment lost 10 bases, leaving 4 bases of the junction unmatched.

This chain links TRBV4-1 with TRBJ2-1, with D uncertain. The V gene lost 1 base and the J gene lost 16 bases, with 17 bases spanning the gap. The CDR3 totals 13 residues. The germline CDR1 and CDR2 sequences are MGHRA and YSYEKL. The CDR3 bases are TGCGCCAGCAGCCAAGCTGCCGGCGGCTTCAGATTCTTC. This gives the protein CASSQAAGGFRFF.

This clonotype was counted ten times or more. CDR3 nucleotides: TGTGCCAGCAGCCCTTCTGGGGGGTCGAATCAGCCCCAGCATTTT. Translating it yields CASSPSGGSNQPQHF. J is TRBJ1-5 and V is TRBV3-1, with D perhaps matching TRBD1 (5 bases). The CDR3 is made up of 15 amino acids. Trimming took off 4 bases at V and 4 bases at J, with 14 bases between the two ends. Germline CDR1 is LGHDT and CDR2 is YNNKEL (reference sequence).

The table lists this clonotype with many counts. The chain has TRBV12-3 or TRBV12-4 and TRBJ2-7; TRBD1 agrees at 7 bases. Unmatched junction bases numbered 5, after V lost 6 bases and J lost 6 bases. This CDR3 spans 12 amino acids. The CDR3 DNA reads as TGTGCCAGCAGCTTCGCAGGGGGCGAGCAGTACGTC. This translates into CASSFAGGEQYV.

The chain recombines TRBV24-1 with TRBJ1-1; the match to TRBD1 covers 8 bases. From germline, CDR1 is KGHDR and CDR2 SFDVKD. This CDR3 is built from 14 residues. J was trimmed by 4 bases and V by 8 bases; bases with no gene match: 8. DNA of the CDR3: TGTGCCACCACCTCAGGGGGCGGAAGCACTGAAGCTTTCTTT. Translation: CATTSGGGSTEAFF.

This clonotype was found a few times. The chain employs TRBV28 and TRBJ2-5, with a possible D match to TRBD2 (7 bases). The CDR3 consists of 15 residues. CDR1 is MDHEN, CDR2 SYDVKM, per germline. The germline V and J ends were trimmed by 5 bases and 4 bases, with 17 bases remaining between them. The CDR3, as DNA: TGTGCCAGCAGTGGTGGGGGGGCCATTTTAGAGACCCAGTACTTC. Translating gives CASSGGGAILETQYF.

This clonotype has a count of ten or more. The CDR3 nucleotides read TGTGCCAGCATAACAGAACCGAACACTGAAGCTTTCTTT. Its protein product is CASITEPNTEAFF. The chain employs TRBV6-2 or TRBV6-3 and TRBJ1-1; no clear D gene. The ends were cut back, 7 bases at V and 1 base at J, with 10 bases in the middle. This CDR3 is 13 amino acids long. The germline V gene has CDR1 MNHEY and CDR2 SVGEGT.

CDR3 DNA: TGCGCCAGCAGCGCTAGCGGGGGCACCTACAATGAGCAGTTCTTC. Encoded protein: CASSASGGTYNEQFF. The chain carries TRBV5-1 and TRBJ2-1, with TRBD2 matching 10 bases. Trimming took 4 bases from V and 2 from J; bases not matched to a gene: 3. The CDR3 runs to 15 residues. Germline V lookup: CDR1 SGHRS, CDR2 YFSETQ. Combining the CDR3 with reference TRBV5-1 and TRBJ2-1 gives the whole variable domain KAGVTQTPRYLIKTRGQQVTLSCSPISGHRSVSWYQQTPGQGLQFLFEYFSETQRNKGNFPGRFSGRQFSNSRSEMNVSTLELGDSALYLCASSASGGTYNEQFFGPGTRLTVL.

The chain joins TRBV14 to TRBJ2-4; D gene unclear. In germline, CDR1 is SGHDN, CDR2 FVKESK. The CDR3 contains 12 residues. V dropped 2 bases and J dropped 8 bases, with 7 bases sitting between them. Here the CDR3 reads CASSQPVDIQYF. The CDR3 nucleotides read TGTGCCAGCAGCCAACCCGTGGACATTCAGTACTTC.

The V call is TRBV7-3, the J call TRBJ1-1; weak D call: TRBD1 (6 bases). The V end was cut by 1 base, the J end by 1 base, with 10 bases between. Per the germline V gene, CDR1 is SGHTA and CDR2 is FQGTGA. The CDR3 runs 15 residues. CDR3 bases: TGTGCCAGCAGCTTAAGTACAGGGCCGAACACTGAAGCTTTCTTT. This sequence encodes CASSLSTGPNTEAFF.

This clonotype was observed a handful of times. The chain recombines TRBV7-9 with TRBJ2-7; a weak D match, TRBD1 (6 bases). The CDR3 covers 16 residues. V lost 1 base and J lost 7, with 20 bases in between. CDR1 and CDR2 from the germline V gene are SEHNR and FQNEAQ (reference sequence). DNA of the CDR3: TGTGCCAGCAGCTTAGTTTTGGGACACATTTTAAGAGAGCAGTACGTC. This gives the protein CASSLVLGHILREQYV.

The CDR3 DNA is TGCGCCAGCAGCTTGGGGAGGGACCGACATGGCTACACCTTC. Translating it yields CASSLGRDRHGYTF. The V call is TRBV5-1, the J call TRBJ1-2; maybe TRBD1 (5 bases). This CDR3 contains 14 residues. Germline V gene sequence: CDR1 SGHRS, CDR2 YFSETQ. The V gene lost 0 bases and the J gene lost 6 bases, with 12 bases spanning the gap.

This clonotype appeared a single time. The rearrangement uses TRBV7-9 and TRBJ2-2; 8 bases agree with TRBD1. V dropped 5 bases and J dropped 0; count of bases not matched to a gene: 5. Germline CDR1 is SEHNR and CDR2 is FQNEAQ (reference sequence). This CDR3 is 16 amino acids long. CDR3 amino acids: CASSPTTGANTGELFF. CDR3 nucleotides: TGTGCCAGCAGCCCTACGACAGGGGCGAACACCGGGGAGCTGTTTTTT.